A selection of T cell receptor beta chains follows, all from one sample in a study of shared clonotypes between healthy human individuals. Libraries were prepared by immunoSEQ multiplex PCR; TCRdb keeps only in-frame clonotypes and omits some of them. The table lists approximately 1,500,000 clones, about 96% of them singletons, with approximately 1.1% in the top ten. Sequenced: naive CD4+ T cells sorted from blood. Every receptor here comes from a man younger than 45 in good health. Each CDR3 is given with its conserved first and last residue. D genes are given only for firm matches. A row's size may be missing; if present it is once, few, many or a size class.

TRBV7-9	.	.	TRBJ2-3	14	CASSLGVRADTQYF	TGTGCCAGCAGCTTGGGTGTCAGGGCAGATACGCAGTATTTT
TRBV19	.	.	TRBJ2-1	13	CASADDRYNEQFF	TGTGCCAGTGCCGACGACAGATACAATGAGCAGTTCTTC
TRBV4-3	.	TRBD1	TRBJ1-2	13	CASSQRQGYGYTF	TGCGCCAGCAGCCAAAGACAGGGCTATGGCTACACCTTC
TRBV9	.	.	TRBJ1-4	19	CASSFRDGVKDSTNEKLFF	TGTGCCAGCAGCTTCCGGGACGGCGTCAAGGATTCAACTAATGAAAAACTGTTTTTT
TRBV19	.	.	TRBJ2-7	15	CASRSLEKPPYEQYF	TGTGCCAGTAGATCCTTGGAAAAGCCCCCCTACGAGCAGTACTTC
TRBV7-9	.	TRBD1	TRBJ2-2	15	CASSGQGAFAGELFF	TGTGCCAGCAGTGGACAGGGGGCCTTCGCCGGGGAGCTGTTTTTT
TRBV27	.	.	TRBJ2-7	16	CASSLLGQRSSYEQYF	TGTGCCAGCAGTTTGCTGGGGCAGAGGAGCTCCTACGAGCAGTACTTC
TRBV18	.	.	TRBJ2-2	16	CASSPLVGVNTGELFF	TGTGCCAGCTCACCCCTGGTAGGGGTAAACACCGGGGAGCTGTTTTTT
TRBV28	.	TRBD2	TRBJ2-3	14	CASSSPPRGGAQYF	TGTGCCAGCAGTTCCCCCCCCCGGGGGGGTGCGCAGTATTTT
TRBV7-2	.	.	TRBJ2-1	12	CASSPNYNEQFF	TGTGCCAGCAGCCCCAACTACAATGAGCAGTTCTTC
TRBV7-8	.	TRBD2	TRBJ2-2	18	CASSLVSASGANTGELFF	TGTGCCAGCAGCTTAGTTTCGGCTAGCGGGGCTAACACCGGGGAGCTGTTTTTT
TRBV15	.	.	TRBJ2-1	16	CATSTMGQFSYNEQFF	TGTGCCACCAGCACCATGGGCCAATTCTCCTACAATGAGCAGTTCTTC
TRBV5-1	few	.	TRBJ2-1	16	CASSLAGTPSYNEQFF	TGCGCCAGCAGCTTGGCCGGGACTCCCTCCTACAATGAGCAGTTCTTC
TRBV2	.	TRBD1	TRBJ1-3	15	CASQTGGGSGNTIYF	TGTGCCAGTCAAACAGGGGGCGGCTCTGGAAACACCATATATTTT